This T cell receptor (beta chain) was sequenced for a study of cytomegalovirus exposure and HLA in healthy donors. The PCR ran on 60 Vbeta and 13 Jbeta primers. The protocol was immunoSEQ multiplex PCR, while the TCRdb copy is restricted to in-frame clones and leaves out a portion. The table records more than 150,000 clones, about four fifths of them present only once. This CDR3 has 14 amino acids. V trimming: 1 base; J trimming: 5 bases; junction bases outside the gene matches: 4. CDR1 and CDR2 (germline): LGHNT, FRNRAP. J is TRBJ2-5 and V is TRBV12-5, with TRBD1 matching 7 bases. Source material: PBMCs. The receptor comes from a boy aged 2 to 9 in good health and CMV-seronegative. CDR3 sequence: CASGLGQGPETQYF. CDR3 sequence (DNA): TGTGCTAGTGGTTTGGGACAGGGACCTGAGACCCAGTACTTC.